These T cell receptor beta chains were read from a single sample in a study of response to subunit inactivated influenza vaccine. Via MiXCR, TCRdb re-called the RT-PCR reads, giving one row per CDR3 protein. The data hold roughly 650,000 distinct CDR3 sequences, with 12% to 15% observed a single time. The sample here was PBMCs from blood, taken around 15 days before vaccination. The source of these receptors is a man aged 45 to 65 who received an inactivated influenza vaccine. Both conserved end residues are part of each CDR3. The D gene is left open where the match is weak. The listing skips clone size in some rows; elsewhere it reads once, few, many or a size class.

cdr3_length j_call clone_size v_call d_call cdr3_aa cdr3_nt
16 TRBJ2-1 . TRBV11-3 . CASSLGGTHSYNEQFF TGTGCCAGCAGCTTAGGAGGGACACATTCCTACAATGAGCAGTTCTTC
13 TRBJ2-4 few TRBV11-2 TRBD1 CASKRDSLNIQYF TGTGCCAGCAAGAGGGACAGCTTAAACATTCAGTACTTC
15 TRBJ2-7 few TRBV5-6 . CASSLSGSPSYEQYF TGTGCCAGCAGCTTGTCGGGAAGCCCTTCCTACGAGCAGTACTTC
17 TRBJ1-1 many TRBV7-9 . CASSLDLPGRANTEAFF TGTGCCAGCAGCTTAGATTTACCCGGGAGGGCGAACACTGAAGCTTTCTTT
15 TRBJ2-3 many TRBV15 . CATSRVGADADTQYF TGTGCCACCAGCAGAGTCGGGGCAGATGCAGATACGCAGTATTTT
13 TRBJ2-7 few TRBV6-1 . CASTRLSSYEQYF TGTGCCAGCACTCGTCTCAGCTCCTACGAGCAGTACTTC
13 TRBJ2-5 many TRBV20-1 . CSAREPDSGTQYF TGCAGTGCTAGAGAACCAGACTCGGGGACCCAGTACTTC
12 TRBJ2-7 . TRBV6-2/TRBV6-3 TRBD2 CASRLARYEQYF TGTGCCAGCAGACTAGCGCGGTACGAGCAGTACTTC
12 TRBJ1-3 few TRBV7-9 . CASSPLRNTIYF TGTGCCAGCAGCCCACTTAGAAACACCATATATTTT
15 TRBJ1-2 . TRBV6-5 TRBD1 CASSYSKLTGDGYTF TGTGCCAGCAGTTACTCGAAACTGACAGGGGATGGCTACACCTTC
16 TRBJ2-7 . TRBV6-2/TRBV6-3 . CASSLGPLADSYEQYF TGTGCCAGCAGCCTAGGACCCTTGGCGGACTCCTACGAGCAGTACTTC
13 TRBJ1-2 . TRBV20-1 TRBD1 CSASLWTGYGYTF TGCAGTGCTAGTCTTTGGACAGGGTATGGCTACACCTTC
15 TRBJ1-2 . TRBV20-1 TRBD1 CSATAGTGRNYGYTF TGCAGTGCGACCGCCGGGACAGGGAGAAACTATGGCTACACCTTC
15 TRBJ1-5 few TRBV19 . CASSGFGVGNQPQHF TGTGCCAGTAGTGGCTTTGGGGTCGGCAATCAGCCCCAGCATTTT
18 TRBJ2-1 few TRBV5-5 TRBD2 CASSSLGLAGVIGNEQFF TGTGCCAGCAGCTCTCTGGGACTAGCGGGAGTAATAGGCAATGAGCAGTTCTTC
16 TRBJ2-5 few TRBV15 . CATSRDWGGQKETQYF TGTGCCACCAGCAGAGACTGGGGGGGACAGAAAGAGACCCAGTACTTC
12 TRBJ1-1 many TRBV7-2 . CASSFGYTEAFF TGTGCCAGCAGCTTTGGGTATACTGAAGCTTTCTTT
16 TRBJ2-7 . TRBV12-2 . CASRLVGQVGSYEQYF TGTGCAAGTCGCTTAGTTGGACAGGTGGGCTCCTACGAGCAGTACTTC
14 TRBJ2-7 few TRBV27 TRBD2 CASSRVSGGYEQYF TGTGCCAGCAGTAGGGTTTCGGGAGGCTACGAGCAGTACTTC
12 TRBJ1-1 . TRBV4-2 . CASSQGPSEAFF TGTGCCAGCAGCCAAGGTCCTTCTGAAGCTTTCTTT
11 TRBJ2-1 . TRBV24-1 . CATRDLNEQFF TGTGCCACACGGGACCTCAATGAGCAGTTCTTC
14 TRBJ2-1 . TRBV28 TRBD2 CAIQAGGPYNEQFF TGTGCCATCCAAGCGGGAGGGCCCTACAATGAGCAGTTCTTC
13 TRBJ1-1 . TRBV6-1 . CASSANQGTEAFF TGTGCCAGCAGTGCGAACCAGGGGACTGAAGCTTTCTTT
19 TRBJ2-2 few TRBV11-2 . CASSSRTNTFARRAGELFF TGTGCCAGCAGCTCGCGGACGAACACCTTCGCGCGGCGGGCCGGGGAGCTGTTTTTT
15 TRBJ1-3 . TRBV5-1 . CASSLGGVSGNTIYF TGCGCCAGCAGCTTAGGCGGCGTCTCTGGAAACACCATATATTTT
14 TRBJ2-7 few TRBV28 . CASSLVRQPYEQYF TGTGCCAGCAGTTTAGTTCGACAGCCGTACGAGCAGTACTTC
16 TRBJ2-3 . TRBV5-1 TRBD2 CASSYGGSGSTDTQYF TGCGCCAGCAGCTATGGAGGTAGCGGGAGCACAGATACGCAGTATTTT
12 TRBJ2-1 . TRBV12-3/TRBV12-4 . CASRTGANEQFF TGTGCCAGCAGGACCGGGGCCAATGAGCAGTTCTTC
14 TRBJ2-2 . TRBV6-2/TRBV6-3 . CASSKDSYTGELFF TGTGCCAGCAGCAAGGACAGCTACACCGGGGAGCTGTTTTTT
16 TRBJ1-2 . TRBV4-1 TRBD1 CASSQQTGTLVMGYTF TGCGCCAGCAGCCAGCAGACAGGGACCCTTGTCATGGGCTACACCTTC
12 TRBJ2-2 . TRBV15 . CATSRVPGELFF TGTGCCACCAGCAGGGTTCCCGGGGAGCTGTTTTTT
16 TRBJ1-5 . TRBV12-3/TRBV12-4 . CASSLARAGSNQPQHF TGTGCCAGCAGTTTAGCCAGGGCTGGGAGCAATCAGCCCCAGCATTTT
14 TRBJ2-7 . TRBV4-1 . CASSSRIGYYEQYF TGCGCCAGCAGCTCCCGGATAGGCTACTACGAGCAGTACTTC
14 TRBJ1-4 . TRBV6-1 TRBD1 CASRPATGDEKLFF TGTGCCAGCAGGCCGGCGACAGGGGATGAAAAACTGTTTTTT
14 TRBJ2-5 few TRBV13 . CASSTGAWQETQYF TGTGCCAGCAGCACCGGAGCATGGCAAGAGACCCAGTACTTC
17 TRBJ2-1 . TRBV9 TRBD2 CASSGRGRDSSYNEQFF TGTGCCAGCAGCGGTCGCGGGAGGGATAGCTCCTACAATGAGCAGTTCTTC
11 TRBJ2-7 many TRBV20-1 . CGAKSGYEQYF TGCGGGGCGAAATCGGGGTACGAGCAGTACTTC
13 TRBJ2-7 . TRBV12-3/TRBV12-4 . CASSRYLAHEQYF TGTGCCAGCAGTCGGTACCTCGCCCACGAGCAGTACTTC
14 TRBJ2-3 . TRBV28 TRBD2 CASHPGLAGYTQYF TGTGCCAGCCACCCAGGACTAGCGGGGTATACGCAGTATTTT
18 TRBJ2-5 . TRBV14 TRBD2 CASSQEASGRRRAETQYF TGTGCCAGCAGCCAAGAGGCTAGCGGGAGACGAAGGGCGGAGACCCAGTACTTC
12 TRBJ2-7 few TRBV20-1 TRBD1 CSARDSRTGVYF TGCAGTGCTAGAGATAGCAGGACAGGGGTGTACTTC